The rows below give T cell receptor beta chains drawn from one sample of a study of blood T cell repertoires in COVID-19. Produced via immunoSEQ multiplex PCR; TCRdb's table is partial and in-frame only. The table has about 200,000 clones, roughly 81% seen once. Sample: peripheral blood. The receptors here all came from an elderly woman with acute or convalescent COVID-19. Both conserved end residues are part of each CDR3. Fields, in order: V gene, D gene, clone size, J gene, CDR3 DNA, CDR3 protein. A D gene is named only where the DNA matches it firmly. Clone size appears in some rows only: once, few, many, or a class for an expanded clone.

v_call: TRBV5-1; d_call: TRBD2; clone_size: .; j_call: TRBJ2-2; cdr3_nt: TGCGCCAGCATATTCCAGACGGGAGGGCCCGGGGAGCTGTTTTTT; cdr3_aa: CASIFQTGGPGELFF
v_call: TRBV4-3; d_call: .; clone_size: few; j_call: TRBJ1-3; cdr3_nt: TGCGCCAGCAGCCAAGTACAGGGCGCTGGAAACACCATATATTTT; cdr3_aa: CASSQVQGAGNTIYF
v_call: TRBV30; d_call: .; clone_size: .; j_call: TRBJ2-1; cdr3_nt: TGTGCCTGGAGTACAAGCGGGAATGAGCAGTTCTTC; cdr3_aa: CAWSTSGNEQFF
v_call: TRBV5-1; d_call: .; clone_size: .; j_call: TRBJ2-7; cdr3_nt: TGCGCCAGCAGCTCCGCGGGGGCTCGCCTCGAGCAGTACTTC; cdr3_aa: CASSSAGARLEQYF
v_call: TRBV19; d_call: .; clone_size: .; j_call: TRBJ1-4; cdr3_nt: TGTGCCACCCAAACCGAGTCAACTAATGAAAAACTGTTTTTT; cdr3_aa: CATQTESTNEKLFF
v_call: TRBV10-1; d_call: TRBD1; clone_size: .; j_call: TRBJ1-3; cdr3_nt: TGCGCCAGCAGTGAGATTAGGACAGGGTTAGGAAACACCATATATTTT; cdr3_aa: CASSEIRTGLGNTIYF
v_call: TRBV18; d_call: .; clone_size: .; j_call: TRBJ2-4; cdr3_nt: TGTGCCAGCTCACCCGGGATGGCCAAAAACATTCAGTACTTC; cdr3_aa: CASSPGMAKNIQYF
v_call: TRBV6-2/TRBV6-3; d_call: TRBD1; clone_size: .; j_call: TRBJ1-5; cdr3_nt: TGTGCCAGCAGTCGCCCCGACAGGGGGGCAAATCAGCCCCAGCATTTT; cdr3_aa: CASSRPDRGANQPQHF
v_call: TRBV7-9; d_call: TRBD2; clone_size: .; j_call: TRBJ2-3; cdr3_nt: TGTGCCAGCAGCTCTGGGACTAGCGGGAGAGATACGCAGTATTTT; cdr3_aa: CASSSGTSGRDTQYF
v_call: TRBV28; d_call: TRBD1; clone_size: .; j_call: TRBJ1-2; cdr3_nt: TGTGCCATCAATCAGGGGGACTATGGCTACACCTTC; cdr3_aa: CAINQGDYGYTF
v_call: TRBV5-1; d_call: TRBD1; clone_size: .; j_call: TRBJ2-2; cdr3_nt: TGCGCCAGCATAGCCGGGACAGCGAACACCGGGGAGCTGTTTTTT; cdr3_aa: CASIAGTANTGELFF
v_call: TRBV10-3; d_call: .; clone_size: .; j_call: TRBJ1-2; cdr3_nt: TGTGCCATCAGGAGGGGGGGCACTGGGAACCCGGTGTTAGACTATGGCTACACCTTC; cdr3_aa: CAIRRGGTGNPVLDYGYTF
v_call: TRBV29-1; d_call: .; clone_size: .; j_call: TRBJ2-3; cdr3_nt: TGCAGCGTTTGCTCGCCTAGCGCCGGAGATACGCAGTATTTT; cdr3_aa: CSVCSPSAGDTQYF
v_call: TRBV28; d_call: TRBD1; clone_size: .; j_call: TRBJ2-3; cdr3_nt: TGTGCCAGCAGGCAACAGGGGGCAGATACGCAGTATTTT; cdr3_aa: CASRQQGADTQYF
v_call: TRBV27; d_call: TRBD1; clone_size: few; j_call: TRBJ1-2; cdr3_nt: TGTGCCAGCACCCCAGGGGGAAGGAATGGCTACACCTTC; cdr3_aa: CASTPGGRNGYTF
v_call: TRBV4-3; d_call: TRBD1; clone_size: .; j_call: TRBJ1-2; cdr3_nt: TGCGCCAGCCGGCCCTCCGGGACAGGCTATGGCTACACCTTC; cdr3_aa: CASRPSGTGYGYTF
v_call: TRBV29-1; d_call: .; clone_size: few; j_call: TRBJ2-1; cdr3_nt: TGCAGCGCAACAGCCAATGAGCAGTTCTTC; cdr3_aa: CSATANEQFF
v_call: TRBV3-1/TRBV3-2; d_call: .; clone_size: .; j_call: TRBJ2-3; cdr3_nt: TGTGCCAGCAGCCTTGGGGCCAAGGTAGATACGCAGTATTTT; cdr3_aa: CASSLGAKVDTQYF
v_call: TRBV11-3; d_call: .; clone_size: .; j_call: TRBJ2-5; cdr3_nt: TGTGCCAGCAGCTTGTCGCAGAAAGAGACCCAGTACTTC; cdr3_aa: CASSLSQKETQYF
v_call: TRBV10-2; d_call: TRBD1; clone_size: .; j_call: TRBJ1-2; cdr3_nt: TGCGCCAGCTGGGACAGGGGGCGAGGTGGCTACACCTTC; cdr3_aa: CASWDRGRGGYTF
v_call: TRBV5-4; d_call: .; clone_size: .; j_call: TRBJ1-2; cdr3_nt: TGTGCCAGCAGCGCGGGGGGGTATCTGAGCTATGGCTACACCTTC; cdr3_aa: CASSAGGYLSYGYTF
v_call: TRBV19; d_call: .; clone_size: .; j_call: TRBJ1-2; cdr3_nt: TGTGCCAGCAGGTTGGGCCGCTCATATGGCTACACCTTC; cdr3_aa: CASRLGRSYGYTF
v_call: TRBV6-5; d_call: .; clone_size: .; j_call: TRBJ2-3; cdr3_nt: TGTGCCAGCAGCCCCCCAGGGCGAGATACGCAGTATTTT; cdr3_aa: CASSPPGRDTQYF
v_call: TRBV19; d_call: .; clone_size: .; j_call: TRBJ2-1; cdr3_nt: TGTGCCAGTAGTCCAGAGGTTATCTCCTACAATGAGCAGTTCTTC; cdr3_aa: CASSPEVISYNEQFF
v_call: TRBV7-2; d_call: TRBD2; clone_size: .; j_call: TRBJ2-7; cdr3_nt: TGTGCCAGCAGCCGGGGACTAGCGGGAGGATACTACGAGCAGTACTTC; cdr3_aa: CASSRGLAGGYYEQYF
v_call: TRBV7-2; d_call: .; clone_size: once; j_call: TRBJ2-3; cdr3_nt: TGTGCCAGCAGCTCCGAACCTAGCGCGGCGCAGTATTTT; cdr3_aa: CASSSEPSAAQYF
v_call: TRBV14; d_call: .; clone_size: few; j_call: TRBJ1-2; cdr3_nt: TGTGCCAGCAGCCAAGACGGAGGAGGGACCGTATATGGCTACACCTTC; cdr3_aa: CASSQDGGGTVYGYTF
v_call: TRBV16; d_call: TRBD1; clone_size: .; j_call: TRBJ1-2; cdr3_nt: TGTGCCAGCAGCCCTCTTTGGCAGGGGGCGGAGGGCTACACCTTC; cdr3_aa: CASSPLWQGAEGYTF
v_call: TRBV5-6; d_call: TRBD2; clone_size: .; j_call: TRBJ2-5; cdr3_nt: TGTGCCAGCAGGGACGGGAGGCAAGAGACCCAGTACTTC; cdr3_aa: CASRDGRQETQYF
v_call: TRBV4-1; d_call: TRBD2; clone_size: .; j_call: TRBJ2-1; cdr3_nt: TGCGCCAGCAGCCAAGAAAGTCCGGGTCTAGCGGGAGGTGGGTCCTACAATGAGCAGTTCTTC; cdr3_aa: CASSQESPGLAGGGSYNEQFF
v_call: TRBV2; d_call: .; clone_size: .; j_call: TRBJ1-2; cdr3_nt: TGTGCCAGCAGTGGACAGATTAACTATGGCTACACCTTC; cdr3_aa: CASSGQINYGYTF
v_call: TRBV11-2; d_call: TRBD1; clone_size: .; j_call: TRBJ1-1; cdr3_nt: TGTGCCAGCAGCTTACCCCCGGGACAGGGGTTCGGGAACACTGAAGCTTTCTTT; cdr3_aa: CASSLPPGQGFGNTEAFF
v_call: TRBV2; d_call: TRBD2; clone_size: few; j_call: TRBJ2-1; cdr3_nt: TGTGCCACCGGACTAGCGGGTCCCAGGGGTGAGCAGTTCTTC; cdr3_aa: CATGLAGPRGEQFF
v_call: TRBV6-5; d_call: .; clone_size: .; j_call: TRBJ1-5; cdr3_nt: TGTGCCAGCAGTTACGCGGGGGGAAGGGGCCAGCCCCAGCATTTT; cdr3_aa: CASSYAGGRGQPQHF
v_call: TRBV5-5; d_call: .; clone_size: once; j_call: TRBJ2-1; cdr3_nt: TGTGCCAGCAGCGGTGCTACAGGGTTGTACAATGAGCAGTTCTTC; cdr3_aa: CASSGATGLYNEQFF
v_call: TRBV7-2; d_call: .; clone_size: few; j_call: TRBJ1-1; cdr3_nt: TGTGCCAGCAGCTCTCGGGCGGGGAACACTGAAGCTTTCTTT; cdr3_aa: CASSSRAGNTEAFF
v_call: TRBV19; d_call: TRBD1; clone_size: few; j_call: TRBJ1-1; cdr3_nt: TGTGCCAGTTGGACAGGGGACACTGAAGCTTTCTTT; cdr3_aa: CASWTGDTEAFF
v_call: TRBV6-5; d_call: TRBD1; clone_size: .; j_call: TRBJ1-2; cdr3_nt: TGTGCCAGCAGTTACTCACTCTCCGGGACAGGCTATGGCTACACCTTC; cdr3_aa: CASSYSLSGTGYGYTF
v_call: TRBV25-1; d_call: .; clone_size: .; j_call: TRBJ2-2; cdr3_nt: TGTGCCAGCAGGGCCCCGGGACTTGTCACCGGGGAGCTGTTTTTT; cdr3_aa: CASRAPGLVTGELFF
v_call: TRBV19; d_call: TRBD1; clone_size: .; j_call: TRBJ1-5; cdr3_nt: TGTGCCAGTAGTACTTCCAGGGGGCCGAAGCCCCAGCATTTT; cdr3_aa: CASSTSRGPKPQHF
v_call: TRBV7-2; d_call: TRBD1; clone_size: .; j_call: TRBJ2-1; cdr3_nt: TGTGCCAGCAGCTTAGGACAGGGGGTGTACAATGAGCAGTTCTTC; cdr3_aa: CASSLGQGVYNEQFF
v_call: TRBV18; d_call: TRBD1; clone_size: .; j_call: TRBJ2-7; cdr3_nt: TGTGCCAGCTCACCAACCGGGACAGGGGGAAGCTACGAGCAGTACTTC; cdr3_aa: CASSPTGTGGSYEQYF
v_call: TRBV7-6; d_call: TRBD2; clone_size: once; j_call: TRBJ2-3; cdr3_nt: TGTGCCAGCAGCTTAGCGGTCTCCGCTAGCGGGAGGATGGGTACGCAGTATTTT; cdr3_aa: CASSLAVSASGRMGTQYF
v_call: TRBV5-4; d_call: TRBD2; clone_size: .; j_call: TRBJ2-3; cdr3_nt: TGTGCCAGCAGCTTGGCTAGCGGGAGGGCCAAGGATACGCAGTATTTT; cdr3_aa: CASSLASGRAKDTQYF
v_call: TRBV7-2; d_call: TRBD1; clone_size: .; j_call: TRBJ1-4; cdr3_nt: TGTGCCAGCAGCTTAGGACAGGGAGCTAATGAAAAACTGTTTTTT; cdr3_aa: CASSLGQGANEKLFF
v_call: TRBV5-1; d_call: TRBD1; clone_size: .; j_call: TRBJ2-5; cdr3_nt: TGCGCCAGCAGCTTTCGGCCGCCGGGACAGGGTCAATGGGCCCAGTACTTC; cdr3_aa: CASSFRPPGQGQWAQYF
v_call: TRBV2; d_call: TRBD1; clone_size: .; j_call: TRBJ1-1; cdr3_nt: TGTGCCAGCAGAGAGCAAACAGGGGGGAACACTGAAGCTTTCTTT; cdr3_aa: CASREQTGGNTEAFF
v_call: TRBV6-5; d_call: TRBD2; clone_size: .; j_call: TRBJ2-5; cdr3_nt: TGTGCCAGCAGTTTCGGACTAGCGGGATTACAAGAGACCCAGTACTTC; cdr3_aa: CASSFGLAGLQETQYF
v_call: TRBV5-4; d_call: TRBD2; clone_size: few; j_call: TRBJ2-7; cdr3_nt: TGTGCCAGCAGCTTGGGCGGCGGGAGGGTCCCCCTCATCGAGCAGTACTTC; cdr3_aa: CASSLGGGRVPLIEQYF